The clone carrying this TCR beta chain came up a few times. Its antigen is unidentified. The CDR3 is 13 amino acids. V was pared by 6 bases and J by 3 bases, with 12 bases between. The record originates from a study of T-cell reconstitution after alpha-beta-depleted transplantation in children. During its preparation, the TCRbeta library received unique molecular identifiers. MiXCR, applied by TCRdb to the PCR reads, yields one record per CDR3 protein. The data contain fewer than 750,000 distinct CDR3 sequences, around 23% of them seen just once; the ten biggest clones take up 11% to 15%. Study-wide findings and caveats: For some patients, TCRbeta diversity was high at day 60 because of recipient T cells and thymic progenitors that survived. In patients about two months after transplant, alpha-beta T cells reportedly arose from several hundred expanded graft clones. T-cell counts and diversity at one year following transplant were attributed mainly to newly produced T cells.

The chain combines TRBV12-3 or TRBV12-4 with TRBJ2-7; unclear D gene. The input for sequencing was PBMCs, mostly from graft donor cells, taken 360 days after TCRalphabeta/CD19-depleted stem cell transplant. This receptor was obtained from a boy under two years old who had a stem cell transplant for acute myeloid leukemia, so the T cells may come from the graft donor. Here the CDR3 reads CASSQLDGYEQYF. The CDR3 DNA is TGTGCCAGCAGCCAGCTGGACGGCTACGAGCAGTACTTC.